One and the same sample provided the 21 T cell receptor beta chains below, sequenced in a study of blood T cells in healthy people across ages (dated by TCRdb to 2014 to 2015). The library was made by 5' RACE. Instrument on record: Illumina HiSeq 2500. A second PCR of about 6 to 12 cycles was run with a J-beta primer mix and a sample-barcoded 5' primer. TCRdb reran the public reads through fastp at Q25 and MiXCR, keeping productive beta chains. Each record represents a unique CDR3 protein, reported with the most common genes and DNA among its rows. For this sample the table gives about a million distinct CDR3 sequences, of which around 46% were detected only once. The ten largest clones capture around 15% of the sample. The sequencing sample was made of blood. Receptors were obtained from a man aged 25 to 45 in good health.

This sequence joins TRBV28 and TRBJ2-7; a weak D match, TRBD2 (6 bases). The CDR3 is made up of 15 amino acids. Deletions cut 6 bases from V and 1 base from J, with 16 bases between. Germline V lookup: CDR1 MDHEN, CDR2 SYDVKM. The CDR3 sequence: CASRRLVSSSYEQYF. In DNA, the CDR3 is TGTGCCAGCAGGAGACTAGTGAGTTCGTCCTACGAGCAGTACTTC.

About this clonotype itself: An end of the junction does not agree with germline; a read error may underlie this. The V and J genes are TRBV19 and TRBJ1-5; TRBD1 is a possible D gene (6 bases). Germline CDR1 reads LNHDA; CDR2 reads SQIVND (reference sequence). This CDR3 contains 15 residues. The CDR3 protein is CASSMRGGSNKPQHF. Here the CDR3 DNA reads TGTGCCAGTAGTATGCGAGGGGGAAGCAATAAGCCCCAGCATTTT.

This chain uses TRBV20-1 with TRBJ1-5; TRBD1 matches 8 bases. The V gene's germline CDR1 is DFQATT and CDR2 SNEGSKA (reference sequence). The CDR3 consists of 14 residues. Trimming removed 6 bases from V and 4 bases from J; junction bases left unmatched: 8. The CDR3 spells CSATTGEGNQPQHF. As DNA, the CDR3 is TGCAGTGCCACGACAGGGGAAGGGAATCAGCCCCAGCATTTT.

V gene TRBV4-1 combines with J gene TRBJ2-5; D may be TRBD2 (6 bases). The V end lost 1 base, the J end lost 3 bases, and 9 bases lay between the germline ends. The length of the CDR3 is 14 residues. Per the germline V gene, CDR1 is MGHRA and CDR2 is YSYEKL. This CDR3 reads CASSQASEEETQYF. For the CDR3, the DNA is TGCGCCAGCAGCCAAGCTAGCGAAGAAGAGACCCAGTACTTC.

This clonotype has a handful of counts. The V and J genes are TRBV12-3 or TRBV12-4 and TRBJ1-1; a weak D match, TRBD1 (5 bases). The CDR3 sequence is 15 residues long. V was cut by 6 bases and J by 1 base, with 15 bases left in between. The CDR3 here is CASRSRSGPNTEAFF. In nucleotides, the CDR3 is TGTGCCAGCAGGTCCCGGTCGGGGCCGAACACTGAAGCTTTCTTT.

The CDR3 DNA is TGTGCCAGCAGCTTGGCCCCCGGCGGGACAGCCAAAAACATTCAGTACTTC. Translating gives CASSLAPGGTAKNIQYF. The gene calls are TRBV5-4 and TRBJ2-4; tentative D call: TRBD2 (6 bases). The V end lost 0 bases, the J end lost 0 bases, and 13 bases lay between the germline ends. The CDR3 has 17 residues. Germline-derived CDR1 and CDR2 are SGHNT and YYREEE (reference sequence). Full variable domain (remainder filled in from reference TRBV5-4 and TRBJ2-4): ETGVTQSPTHLIKTRGQQVTLRCSSQSGHNTVSWYQQALGQGPQFIFQYYREEENGRGNFPPRFSGLQFPNYSSELNVNALELDDSALYLCASSLAPGGTAKNIQYFGAGTRLSVL.

This clonotype was observed a handful of times. The chain joins TRBV27 to TRBJ2-1; D remains unclear. The CDR3 spans 13 residues. Trimming stripped 4 bases from V and 7 bases from J, with 11 bases between. The germline V gene has CDR1 MNHEY and CDR2 SMNVEV (reference sequence). The CDR3 DNA reads TGTGCCAGCAGTTATGGTAGTTCGAATGAGCAGTTCTTC. Amino acids: CASSYGSSNEQFF.

The chain combines TRBV20-1 with TRBJ2-3; D is unclear. The V end was cut by 3 bases, the J end by 4 bases, with 11 bases between. The germline CDR1 and CDR2 sequences are DFQATT and SNEGSKA (reference sequence). This CDR3 is built from 13 residues. CDR3 loop: CSARGNRADTQYF. For the CDR3, the DNA is TGCAGTGCTAGGGGGAATCGGGCAGATACGCAGTATTTT.

The chain employs TRBV6-5 and TRBJ2-5, with 13 bases lining up with TRBD2. V was clipped by 6 bases and J by 0 bases; unmatched bases: 4. From germline, CDR1 is MNHEY and CDR2 SVGAGI. This CDR3 comprises 16 residues. In DNA, the CDR3 is TGTGCCAGCAGACAACTAGCGGGGGGGAACCAAGAGACCCAGTACTTC. Translated, it gives CASRQLAGGNQETQYF.

This clonotype was seen more than once but under ten times. The chain joins TRBV7-2 to TRBJ2-3; D unclear. Trimming left V 4 bases short and J 0 bases short, with 11 bases between. Germline-derived CDR1 and CDR2 are SGHTA and FQGNSA. This CDR3 spans 15 amino acids. DNA for the CDR3: TGTGCCAGCAGCTCCCCGCGGTTGAGCACAGATACGCAGTATTTT. It is translated as CASSSPRLSTDTQYF. Full variable domain (outside the CDR3, taken from reference TRBV7-2 and TRBJ2-3): GAGVSQSPSNKVTEKGKDVELRCDPISGHTALYWYRQSLGQGLEFLIYFQGNSAPDKSGLPSDRFSAERTGGSVSTLTIQRTQQEDSAVYLCASSSPRLSTDTQYFGPGTRLTVL.

This rearrangement joins TRBV7-2 to TRBJ1-6; D not resolved. The CDR3 has 15 residues. V lost 4 bases, J lost 5 bases, and 12 bases lay in between. Germline CDR1 and CDR2: SGHTA and FQGNSA. CDR3 in amino acids: CASSSVGVDNSPLHF. The CDR3 DNA reads TGTGCCAGCAGCTCCGTGGGAGTCGATAATTCACCCCTCCACTTT.

This clonotype was counted a few times. The V and J genes are TRBV7-9 and TRBJ2-1; 9 bases map to TRBD2. From germline, CDR1 is SEHNR and CDR2 FQNEAQ (reference sequence). The CDR3 contains 13 residues. The ends lost 2 bases at V and 8 bases at J; junction bases unmatched: 1. The CDR3 sequence is CASSLRTSDEQFF. The CDR3, as DNA: TGTGCCAGCAGCTTAAGGACTAGCGATGAGCAGTTCTTC.

On this clonotype itself: One end of the junction varies from germline; a read error may be responsible. This sequence joins TRBV5-1 and TRBJ2-7, with a possible D match to TRBD1 (6 bases). This CDR3 comprises 14 residues. Germline loops: CDR1 SGHRS, CDR2 YFSETQ. The CDR3 region is CACSFSAGVYEQYF. For the CDR3, the DNA is TGCGCCTGCAGCTTTTCGGCAGGGGTATACGAGCAGTACTTC. The full variable domain, in which reference TRBV5-1 and TRBJ2-7 provide the parts outside the CDR3, is KAGVTQTPRYLIKTRGQQVTLSCSPISGHRSVSWYQQTPGQGLQFLFEYFSETQRNKGNFPGRFSGRQFSNSRSEMNVSTLELGDSALYLCACSFSAGVYEQYFGPGTRLTVT.

In this sample, this clonotype turned up a few times. J is TRBJ1-6 and V is TRBV12-3 or TRBV12-4; D may be TRBD1 (6 bases). Trimming cost V 3 bases and J 1 base, with 16 bases left between them. This CDR3 is 18 amino acids long. CDR3 sequence: CASSFRQGIGSYNSPLHF. The CDR3 DNA reads as TGTGCCAGCAGTTTTCGCCAGGGGATAGGGTCCTATAATTCACCCCTCCACTTT.

This clonotype was observed at least ten times. The chain links TRBV29-1 to TRBJ2-7; no clear D. Germline CDR1 is SQVTM and CDR2 is ANQGSEA. The CDR3 consists of 9 residues. V lost 6 bases and J lost 6, with 6 bases in between. The CDR3 sequence: CSVPFEQYF. In nucleotides, the CDR3 is TGCAGCGTCCCCTTCGAGCAGTACTTC.

This chain joins TRBV7-3 and TRBJ2-7, with D tentatively TRBD2 (6 bases). The J call may be incorrect, as the DNA end agrees better with TRBJ2-5. CDR1 and CDR2 from the germline V gene are SGHTA and FQGTGA. CDR3 length equals 15 residues. CDR3 in DNA: TGTGCCAGCAGCTTGGCGGGACTGCCTTTCGAGACCCAGTACTTC. As protein: CASSLAGLPFETQYF.

The chain joins TRBV6-2 or TRBV6-3 to TRBJ2-7, with D maybe TRBD1 (5 bases). V lost 2 bases and J lost 5, with 13 bases in between. Germline CDR1 MNHEY, CDR2 SVGEGT. CDR3 length: 14 residues. CDR3 in DNA: TGTGCCAGCAGTTACCCAGGGAAGGTAAACGAGCAGTACTTC. As protein: CASSYPGKVNEQYF.

The sample holds a few counts of this clonotype. The chain has TRBV27 and TRBJ2-1; D is perhaps TRBD2 (6 bases). The CDR3 loop spans 15 amino acids. Germline CDR1 and CDR2: MNHEY and SMNVEV (reference sequence). V was pared by 5 bases and J by 7 bases, with 18 bases between. The CDR3 region has the DNA TGTGCCAGCAGTGGTCCGGGACTGGGGAGGAATGAGCAGTTCTTC. Translating gives CASSGPGLGRNEQFF.

This chain connects TRBV4-1 to TRBJ1-1; unclear D gene. This CDR3 spans 15 amino acids. V lost 0 bases and J 1 base, leaving 9 bases between the germline ends. The germline gives CDR1 MGHRA, CDR2 YSYEKL. This CDR3 is CASSQEVRKNTEAFF. The CDR3 DNA reads TGCGCCAGCAGCCAAGAGGTCAGAAAGAACACTGAAGCTTTCTTT.

The rearrangement uses TRBV10-3 and TRBJ1-6; D not certain. The CDR3 is 14 amino acids. The germline gives CDR1 ENHRY, CDR2 SYGVKD. Between the trimmed V and J ends, which lost 5 bases and 10 bases, there was a span of 15 bases. The CDR3 here is CAISTAPAGSPLHF. Here the CDR3 DNA reads TGTGCCATCAGTACGGCCCCCGCGGGATCACCCCTCCACTTT.

The chain is built from TRBV7-9 and TRBJ2-3; TRBD2 agrees at 14 bases. This CDR3 has 19 residues. The germline CDR1 and CDR2 sequences are SEHNR and FQNEAQ (reference sequence). After removal of 5 bases from V and 4 bases from J, the junction contained 14 bases not matched to a gene. The CDR3 DNA reads as TGTGCCAGCAGCACGACTAGCGGGGGGGCTCCCCAGAGCGCAGATACGCAGTATTTT. It specifies CASSTTSGGAPQSADTQYF.